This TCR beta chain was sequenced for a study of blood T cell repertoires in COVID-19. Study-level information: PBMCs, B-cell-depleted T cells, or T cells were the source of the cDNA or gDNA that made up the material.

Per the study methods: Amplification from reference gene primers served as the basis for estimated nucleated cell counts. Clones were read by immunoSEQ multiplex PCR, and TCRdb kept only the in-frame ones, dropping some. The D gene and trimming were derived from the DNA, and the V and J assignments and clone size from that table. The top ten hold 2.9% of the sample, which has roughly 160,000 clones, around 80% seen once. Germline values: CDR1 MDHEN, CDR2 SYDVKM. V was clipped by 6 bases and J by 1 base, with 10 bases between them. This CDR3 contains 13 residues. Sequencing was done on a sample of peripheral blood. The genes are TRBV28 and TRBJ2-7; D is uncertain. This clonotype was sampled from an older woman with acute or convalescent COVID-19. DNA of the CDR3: TGTGCCAGCAGCCTACCAATTTCCTACGAGCAGTACTTC. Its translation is CASSLPISYEQYF.